The clone carrying this T cell receptor (beta chain) was counted only a few times. Its antigen is not identified. Sequencing of cultured CD4+ T cell DNA used the Oncomine TCR Beta short-read assay. TCRdb re-analysed the PCR reads in MiXCR, keeping a single row per CDR3 protein. Of roughly 15,000 distinct CDR3 sequences listed, roughly 51% were seen once; the top ten hold around 15%. Germline assignment: CDR1 SGHTA and CDR2 FQGNSA. This CDR3 has 16 residues. Trimming cost V 6 bases and J 6 bases, with 24 bases left between them. This record belongs to a study of vaccination and CD4 T cells after COVID-19. Study observations and caveats: 304 of 307 vaccine-specific clones from convalescent patients were spike mono-reactive.

Stated treatment: approximately 9-day PBMC culture with coronavirus spike peptide pools or control peptides (ViraFEST assay). The TCR comes from a human donor who had recovered from COVID-19. Sequenced input: CD4+ T cells from blood, cultured in vitro. The V call is TRBV7-2, the J call TRBJ2-7; D perhaps matches TRBD2 (6 bases). CDR3 residues: CASRPGLYLGPSEQYF. Written as DNA, the CDR3 is TGTGCCAGCAGACCGGGACTGTACCTTGGGCCTTCCGAGCAGTACTTC.